This section outlines one T cell receptor beta chain sequence together with its context. What it recognizes is unknown. This sample was included in a study of metastatic and nonmetastatic thyroid tumors. Overall study context: Repertoire comparison spanned blood and tumor or nodule tissue of malignant and benign thyroid patients. Study conclusions and caveats: Reports indicated that malignant thyroid tumors showed significantly higher TCR beta diversity than benign nodules did, in blood and tumor.

The length of the CDR3 is 11 residues. Looked up from germline, CDR1 is SNHLY and CDR2 is FYNNEI. V was pared by 6 bases and J by 4 bases, with 4 bases between. In the authors' methods: Between-group CDR3 differences, defined by clinicopathological status, yielded a distant-metastasis classifier for papillary thyroid cancer. TCRdb re-analyzed the PCR reads through MiXCR. In this record, the V and J calls reflect TCRdb's handling and not the investigators' own analysis. This table has roughly 20,000 clones, approximately 22% appearing once. Treatment of any kind had been given to no patient before thyroid surgery.

This TCR derives from a female donor with papillary thyroid cancer or a benign thyroid nodule (not recorded which). Some clones in this sample may be carry-over from other donors' samples. Sequenced material: adjacent normal tissue. The gene calls are TRBV2 and TRBJ2-1; D is ambiguous. CDR3 coding DNA: TGTGCCAGCAGGCGATACAATGAGCAGTTCTTC. It yields the protein CASRRYNEQFF.